This T cell receptor (beta chain) was sequenced during a study of a mutant IDH1 vaccine in newly diagnosed glioma (dated by TCRdb to the early 2020s). For the study in its entirety: Vaccination started 4-6 weeks after radiotherapy alone, or was given together with temozolomide cycles in the groups whose treatment included chemotherapy. Of the 32 patients who were treated, about 62% were male and around 38% were female, and the mean age was about 40 years. Before enrollment, most patients had been given radiochemotherapy with temozolomide as standard therapy, while the rest had received either radiotherapy alone or temozolomide alone. The week-35 safety follow-up took place at visit V12, and the week-47 end of study took place at visit V13. Peripheral blood samples were drawn at six visits, namely V03 (baseline), V05, V07, V10, V12 and V13. For exploratory analyses, longitudinal TCRB deep sequencing was carried out in around 26 treated patients wherever samples were available. What the research found in general, with its limitations: Changes in the top peripheral T cell clonotypes picked up by TCRB sequencing did not appear to be linked to pseudoprogression. Selection of PBMC samples for TCRB deep sequencing was based on availability. According to the authors, sample limitations meant that analyses of patient blood samples could not be reproduced. Vaccine-induced immune responses across multiple MHC alleles were detected in 90% to 95% of patients.

The sample's time point label, in plain terms: week 47, end of study. Every vaccine dose consisted of 300 ug of a 20-mer mutant IDH1 peptide in Montanide, administered subcutaneously together with topical imiquimod. Patients were given eight vaccinations, in weeks 1, 3, 5, 7, 11, 15, 19 and 23, which matched visits V03 through V10. Newly diagnosed WHO grade 3 or 4 IDH1-mutant astrocytomas showing loss of nuclear ATRX were present in the donors. The samples were drawn from NOA16, a multicentre, single-arm, open-label phase I trial in Germany that tested a mutant IDH1 peptide vaccine in humans for the first time. Genomic DNA for TCRB sequencing was extracted from EDTA blood using the DNeasy Blood and Tissue Kit. The sample holds a few counts of this clone. Its antigen has not been determined. No much larger clone is present one base from it, and per-base qualities are unavailable. The CDR3 spans 12 residues, from the cysteine through the phenylalanine. This entry keeps only the CDR3 DNA: 36 bases, framed from base 1. The germline V gene (reference sequence) provides CDR1 LNHDA and CDR2 SQIVND. The V end loses 6 bases and the J end loses 4 bases, and a stretch of 6 bases separates them.

The method behind the library was the immunoSEQ multiplex PCR assay. Following the manufacturer's protocol, the hsTCRB Kit was used to amplify rearranged TCR beta chain sequences. An Illumina MiSeq was used to sequence the TCRB libraries. The original methods were these. The kit vendor's proprietary platform handled demultiplexing, trimming and gene mapping. TCRdb took over this immuneACCESS table, retaining in-frame rearrangements with V and J assigned. Such tables are incomplete; in checked studies, under half of the missing clones stem from an unresolved V gene, and the remainder is unexplained. V and J calls and clone size are given by that table; D and trimming were obtained from the DNA. The sample table lists around 84,000 clones, around four fifths of them with a count of one. The biggest ten clones account for more than 5% of the sample.

The clonotype comes from a man in his forties with glioma. The chain couples TRBV19 to TRBJ1-4; the D gene identity is not certain. The sample in question was PBMCs, obtained from a glioma patient whose treatment included an IDH1 peptide vaccine. The sequenced DNA is TGTGCCAGTAGATGGGGTAATGAAAAACTGTTTTTT. This codes for CASRWGNEKLFF.